This T cell receptor (beta chain) was observed in a study of blood T cell repertoires in COVID-19 (dated by TCRdb to about 2020). About the investigation overall: The collaborator samples originated in the United States, Italy and Spain and spanned the acute and convalescent phases of COVID-19. The sample metadata nearly always contained a de-identified subject ID, COVID-19 status, age in years and sex. The repertoires were made available in a free public database intended to serve as a resource for research on the immune response to SARS-CoV-2. The material from the prospective study consisted of cDNA or gDNA derived from T cells, B-cell-depleted T cells, or PBMCs. The samples were drawn from the first 160 participants of the ongoing ImmuneRACE study and from 950 to 1,500 subjects provided by 6 global collaborators. The dataset comprised deeply sampled blood TCRbeta repertoires from subjects exposed to, actively infected with, or recovered from COVID-19. HLA class I and class II types, where available, came from metadata supplied by the sample provider rather than from assay-based typing.

Worth noting for this clone: It has no known antigen specificity. Base qualities were left out, and no much larger clone turns up one base away.

V loses 3 bases, J loses 6 bases, and the germline ends lie 11 bases apart. Based on the germline V gene, the CDR1 and CDR2 sequences are KGHSH and LQKENI. The CDR3 has 14 amino acids, counting the end cysteine and phenylalanine. The sequence is cut down to CDR3 DNA, 42 bases in frame from base 1. Broader findings and caveats from the paper: The quantity of clinical and demographic metadata differed by source and by participant and was supplied without curation.

TCRbeta CDR3 regions were amplified from genomic DNA using the immunoSEQ Assay, a bias-controlled multiplex PCR. Per the authors' processing: The number of nucleated cells in each sample was estimated from the amplification of reference gene primers within the assay. Sequence reads were collapsed and filtered to measure the absolute abundance of every unique TCRbeta CDR3 rearrangement. Productive Simpson clonality was computed per sample as the square root of Simpson's diversity index over productive rearrangements. TCRdb re-hosts the immuneACCESS table, in-frame sequences only. Its copies lack some clones; in the studies checked, an unresolved V gene accounts for under half of them, and the cause for the rest is not known. V and J calls plus clone size are reproduced from that table; the DNA served to infer D and trimming. The table for this sample lists fewer than 85,000 clones; over 75% of them were counted only once. The leading ten clones occupy roughly 6% of the sample.

Collaborating institutions collected whole blood in K2EDTA tubes following their own protocols. For TCRbeta analysis, collaborator samples were shipped as frozen whole blood, as isolated PBMCs, or as DNA extracted from either sample type. The receptor's source is a man in his forties or fifties with active COVID-19. Sequences were obtained from peripheral blood. This chain joins TRBV18 to TRBJ2-2, with the D gene call left open. The CDR3 region has the sequence CASSPSPAAGELFF. The base sequence is TGTGCCAGCTCACCTAGTCCGGCGGCCGGGGAGCTGTTTTTT.